The rows below give T cell receptor beta chains drawn from one sample of a study of patients and donors after allogeneic stem cell transplantation. TCRdb reprocessed the RT-PCR reads with MiXCR, giving one entry per CDR3 protein. The data contain about 150,000 distinct CDR3 sequences, approximately 37% of them singletons. Sequencing used blood, either unsorted or a sorted T cell fraction (not recorded which). The receptors come from a human donor who was either an allogeneic HSCT recipient or a stem cell or donor lymphocyte infusion donor (not recorded which). It is not recorded whose cells these are; they may come from a transplant donor. The CDR3 runs from the conserved cysteine through the conserved F or W. Each record gives: V gene, J gene, clone size, D gene, CDR3 DNA, CDR3 protein. The D gene is left open where the match is weak. The size of a clone is reported for some rows only, either as once, few or many, or as a class for expanded clones.

TRBV10-3	TRBJ2-3	-	-	TGTGCCATCAGGGGGACCGATCGTACGCAGTATTTT	CAIRGTDRTQYF
TRBV12-3/TRBV12-4	TRBJ1-1	-	-	TGTGCCAGCACACCCGGGGTAGCGGAAGCTTTCTTT	CASTPGVAEAFF
TRBV12-3/TRBV12-4	TRBJ1-1	-	-	TGTGCCAGCACCCCTGACCCCGTCATGAACACTGAAGCTTTCTTT	CASTPDPVMNTEAFF
TRBV12-3/TRBV12-4	TRBJ2-7	-	-	TGTGCCAGCAGTTTAAAGGGGACCTACGAGCAGTACTTC	CASSLKGTYEQYF
TRBV7-2	TRBJ1-6	-	-	TGTGCCAGCAGCTCCAAGGATTCACCCCTCCACTTT	CASSSKDSPLHF
TRBV5-1	TRBJ2-4	-	TRBD2	TGCGCCAGCAGTTCCGGGACTAGCGGGGGGGCTTCCAAAAACATTCAGTACTTC	CASSSGTSGGASKNIQYF
TRBV6-1	TRBJ1-1	few	-	TGTGCCAGCAGTGACGGGGGAACTGAAGCTTTCTTT	CASSDGGTEAFF
TRBV12-3/TRBV12-4	TRBJ1-1	-	-	TGTGCCAGCAGTTTGGGCGGGGTCGCTGAAGCTTTCTTT	CASSLGGVAEAFF
TRBV10-3	TRBJ2-7	-	-	TGTGCCATCAGGGCAGGGAGCTCCTACGAGCAGTACTTC	CAIRAGSSYEQYF
TRBV5-1	TRBJ2-6	few	-	TGCGCCAGCAGCTTGGAGAACTATGGGGCCAACGTCCTGACTTTC	CASSLENYGANVLTF
TRBV28	TRBJ2-1	few	TRBD1	TGTGCCAGCAGTTTATCGGGACAGGGGTATAAGCAGTTCTTC	CASSLSGQGYKQFF
TRBV6-2/TRBV6-3	TRBJ2-5	-	TRBD2	TGTGCCAGCAGTTTCCTAGCGGAAGAGACCCAGTACTTC	CASSFLAEETQYF
TRBV6-5	TRBJ2-1	-	TRBD2	TGTGCCAGCAGGATTACTAGCGCCAATGAGCAGTTCTTC	CASRITSANEQFF
TRBV25-1	TRBJ2-5	few	TRBD2	TGTGCCAGCAGTGATGTAGCGGGGGGGCGCCAAGAGACCCAGTACTTC	CASSDVAGGRQETQYF
TRBV14	TRBJ1-3	few	-	TGTGCCAGCAGAACACCGGCTGGAAACACCATATATTTT	CASRTPAGNTIYF